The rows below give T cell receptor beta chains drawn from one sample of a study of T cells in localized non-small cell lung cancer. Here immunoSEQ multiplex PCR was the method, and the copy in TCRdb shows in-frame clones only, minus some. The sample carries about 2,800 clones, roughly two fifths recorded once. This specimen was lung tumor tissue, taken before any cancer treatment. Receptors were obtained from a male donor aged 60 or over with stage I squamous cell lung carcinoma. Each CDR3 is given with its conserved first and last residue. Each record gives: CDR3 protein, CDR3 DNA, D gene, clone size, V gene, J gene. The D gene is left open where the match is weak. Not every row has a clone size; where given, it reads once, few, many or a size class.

CDR3: CASGLPSPSGSNQPQHF
DNA: TGTGCTAGTGGTTTACCCTCTCCGTCGGGAAGCAATCAGCCCCAGCATTTT
D: NA
size: large
V: TRBV12-5
J: TRBJ1-5

CDR3: CANSLGGQEADGYTF
DNA: TGCGCCAACAGCTTGGGGGGACAGGAAGCGGATGGCTACACCTTC
D: TRBD1
size: NA
V: TRBV5-1
J: TRBJ1-2

CDR3: CASSPRQGIDTEAFF
DNA: TGTGCCAGCAGCCCCCGACAGGGAATCGACACTGAAGCTTTCTTT
D: TRBD1
size: medium-sized
V: TRBV11-3
J: TRBJ1-1

CDR3: CASSIAEGAGSEAFF
DNA: TGTGCCAGTAGTATAGCCGAGGGGGCAGGATCTGAAGCTTTCTTT
D: TRBD1
size: NA
V: TRBV19
J: TRBJ1-1

CDR3: CASLSLAGDTEAFF
DNA: TGTGCCAGCTTATCCTTAGCGGGTGACACTGAAGCTTTCTTT
D: NA
size: large
V: TRBV18
J: TRBJ1-1

CDR3: CASSLDYQETQYF
DNA: TGTGCCAGCTCCTTAGACTACCAAGAGACCCAGTACTTC
D: NA
size: NA
V: TRBV18
J: TRBJ2-5

CDR3: CAWSGTSGTDTQYF
DNA: TGTGCCTGGAGTGGGACTAGCGGCACAGATACGCAGTATTTT
D: TRBD2
size: large
V: TRBV30
J: TRBJ2-3

CDR3: CASSPGTLAGGNEQFF
DNA: TGTGCCAGCAGCCCCGGGACGTTAGCGGGAGGCAATGAGCAGTTCTTC
D: TRBD2
size: medium-sized
V: TRBV11-3
J: TRBJ2-1

CDR3: CASSLSGMNTEAFF
DNA: TGTGCCAGCTCACTCAGCGGGATGAACACTGAAGCTTTCTTT
D: NA
size: NA
V: TRBV18
J: TRBJ1-1

CDR3: CASSMDKNYGYTF
DNA: TGTGCCAGTAGTATGGACAAAAACTATGGCTACACCTTC
D: NA
size: NA
V: TRBV19
J: TRBJ1-2

CDR3: CASSLAGADGYTF
DNA: TGTGCCAGCAGTTTAGCAGGGGCAGATGGCTACACCTTC
D: NA
size: few
V: TRBV28
J: TRBJ1-2

CDR3: CASADRGYGYTF
DNA: TGTGCCAGCGCTGACAGGGGCTATGGCTACACCTTC
D: TRBD1
size: few
V: TRBV19
J: TRBJ1-2

CDR3: CASSPGWGESGRASDEQFF
DNA: TGCGCCAGCAGCCCCGGGTGGGGGGAGAGCGGGAGGGCCTCGGATGAGCAGTTCTTC
D: TRBD2
size: medium-sized
V: TRBV4-1
J: TRBJ2-1

CDR3: CASSFRQGAATDTQYF
DNA: TGCGCCAGCAGCTTTAGACAGGGGGCCGCCACAGATACGCAGTATTTT
D: TRBD1
size: NA
V: TRBV5-1
J: TRBJ2-3

CDR3: CASSRGQGWETQYF
DNA: TGTGCCAGCAGCCGGGGACAGGGGTGGGAGACCCAGTACTTC
D: TRBD1
size: few
V: TRBV11-3
J: TRBJ2-5

CDR3: CASSSPNSGNTIYF
DNA: TGTGCCAGCAGCTCCCCAAACTCTGGAAACACCATATATTTT
D: NA
size: few
V: TRBV9
J: TRBJ1-3

CDR3: CASSDPGERHTEAFF
DNA: TGTGCCAGCAGTGACCCAGGCGAAAGGCACACTGAAGCTTTCTTT
D: NA
size: NA
V: TRBV6-8
J: TRBJ1-1

CDR3: CASSLSSYEQYF
DNA: TGCGCCAGCAGCTTGAGCTCCTACGAGCAGTACTTC
D: NA
size: NA
V: TRBV10-1
J: TRBJ2-7

CDR3: CSVGGAKPGNYGYTF
DNA: TGCAGCGTTGGAGGGGCCAAACCCGGAAACTATGGCTACACCTTC
D: NA
size: NA
V: TRBV29-1
J: TRBJ1-2

CDR3: CAWAPGQVISTNEKLFF
DNA: TGTGCCTGGGCACCGGGACAGGTTATTTCAACTAATGAAAAACTGTTTTTT
D: TRBD1
size: NA
V: TRBV30
J: TRBJ1-4

CDR3: CASSVAEGGELFF
DNA: TGTGCCAGCAGCGTAGCGGAGGGCGGAGAGCTGTTTTTT
D: NA
size: few
V: TRBV9
J: TRBJ2-2

CDR3: CASSPILAGAYNEQFF
DNA: TGTGCCAGCAGCCCTATATTAGCGGGAGCCTACAATGAGCAGTTCTTC
D: TRBD2
size: medium-sized
V: TRBV11-3
J: TRBJ2-1

CDR3: CASSEMSFANTGELFF
DNA: TGTGCCAGCAGTGAGATGAGCTTTGCGAACACCGGGGAGCTGTTTTTT
D: NA
size: few
V: TRBV6-8
J: TRBJ2-2

CDR3: CASENTGELFF
DNA: TGCGCCAGCGAAAACACCGGGGAGCTGTTTTTT
D: NA
size: NA
V: TRBV10-1
J: TRBJ2-2

CDR3: CATSRDTGIGANVLTF
DNA: TGTGCCACCAGCAGAGATACGGGGATTGGGGCCAACGTCCTGACTTTC
D: NA
size: NA
V: TRBV15
J: TRBJ2-6